This T cell receptor beta chain was captured by sequencing in a study of T cells in localized non-small cell lung cancer. Study-wide results and caveats: In the blood, greater T cell density corresponded to longer overall survival. There was higher T cell clonality in uninvolved adjacent lung than in tumor, and it was highest there. As only one tumor region underwent sequencing, heterogeneity remains possible. There were a median around 60 of the top 100 tumor clones appearing in adjacent lung.

A word on this clone: What it recognizes is unknown.

TCRdb keeps only in-frame clones here, not all; method: immunoSEQ multiplex PCR. The profile shows 7,300 or so clones, under 55% of them singletons. CDR3 size: 16 residues. Germline V gene data show CDR1 as GTSNPN and CDR2 as SVGIG (reference sequence). Between the trimmed V and J ends, which lost 3 bases and 0 bases, there was a span of 15 bases. The V call is TRBV30, the J call TRBJ2-4, with D perhaps TRBD2 (5 bases). The sequence derives from a man aged 35-75 years with stage III lung adenocarcinoma. Material: lung tumor tissue, obtained before any cancer treatment. CDR3 amino acids: CAWRPVASLAKNIQYF. The CDR3 DNA reads TGTGCCTGGAGGCCGGTAGCGAGTCTAGCCAAAAACATTCAGTACTTC.